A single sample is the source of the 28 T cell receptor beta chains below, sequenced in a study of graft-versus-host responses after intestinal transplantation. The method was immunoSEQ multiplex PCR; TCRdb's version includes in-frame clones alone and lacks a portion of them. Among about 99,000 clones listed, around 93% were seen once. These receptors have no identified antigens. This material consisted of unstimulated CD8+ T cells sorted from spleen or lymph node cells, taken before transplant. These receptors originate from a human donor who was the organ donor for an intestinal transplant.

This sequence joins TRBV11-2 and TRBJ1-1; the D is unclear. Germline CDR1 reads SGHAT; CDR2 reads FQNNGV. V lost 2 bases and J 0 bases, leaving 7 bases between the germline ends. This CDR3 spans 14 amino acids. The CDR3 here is CASSLSGVNTEAFF. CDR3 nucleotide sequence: TGTGCCAGCAGCTTAAGCGGCGTGAACACTGAAGCTTTCTTT.

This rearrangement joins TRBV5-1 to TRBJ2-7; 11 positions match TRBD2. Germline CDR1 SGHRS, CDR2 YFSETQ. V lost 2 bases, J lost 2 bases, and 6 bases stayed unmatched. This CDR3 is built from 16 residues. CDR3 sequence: CASSLPSGGTTYEQYF. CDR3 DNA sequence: TGCGCCAGCAGCTTACCTAGCGGGGGGACCACCTACGAGCAGTACTTC.

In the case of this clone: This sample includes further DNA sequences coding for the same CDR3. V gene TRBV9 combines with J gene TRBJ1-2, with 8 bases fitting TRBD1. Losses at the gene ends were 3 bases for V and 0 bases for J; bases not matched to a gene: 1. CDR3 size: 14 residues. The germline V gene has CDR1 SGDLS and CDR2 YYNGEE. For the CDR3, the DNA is TGTGCCAGCAGCGGGACAGGGTCTAACTATGGCTACACCTTC. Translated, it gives CASSGTGSNYGYTF. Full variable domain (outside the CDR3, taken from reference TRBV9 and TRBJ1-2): DSGVTQTPKHLITATGQRVTLRCSPRSGDLSVYWYQQSLDQGLQFLIQYYNGEERAKGNILERFSAQQFPDLHSELNLSSLELGDSALYFCASSGTGSNYGYTFGSGTRLTVV.

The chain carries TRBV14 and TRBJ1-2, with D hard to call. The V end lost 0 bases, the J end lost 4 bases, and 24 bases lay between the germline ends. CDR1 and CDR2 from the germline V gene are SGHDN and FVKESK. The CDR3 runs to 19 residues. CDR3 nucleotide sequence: TGTGCCAGCAGCCAAGATATGGAGGTGCCCCCAGAATCGGGCTATGGCTACACCTTC. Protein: CASSQDMEVPPESGYGYTF.

CDR3 DNA: TGTGCCATCAGTGGGGACAGGGACTACGAGCAGTACTTC. Its protein is CAISGDRDYEQYF. The chain uses TRBV10-3 and TRBJ2-7, with TRBD1 matching 9 bases. V lost 4 bases to trimming and J lost 3 bases; unmatched junction nucleotides: 1. The CDR3 sequence is 13 residues long. CDR1 is ENHRY and CDR2 is SYGVKD in the germline V gene.

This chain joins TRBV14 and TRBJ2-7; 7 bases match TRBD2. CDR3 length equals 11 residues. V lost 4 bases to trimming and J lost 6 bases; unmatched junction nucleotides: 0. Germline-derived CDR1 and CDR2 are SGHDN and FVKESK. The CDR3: CASSRGGEQYF. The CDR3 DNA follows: TGTGCCAGCAGCCGGGGGGGCGAGCAGTACTTC.

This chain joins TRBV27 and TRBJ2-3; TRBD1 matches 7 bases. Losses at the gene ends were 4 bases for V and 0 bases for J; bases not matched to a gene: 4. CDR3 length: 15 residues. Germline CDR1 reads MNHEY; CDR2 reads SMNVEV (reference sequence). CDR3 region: CASSWQGVSTDTQYF. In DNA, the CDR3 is TGTGCCAGCAGTTGGCAGGGGGTTAGCACAGATACGCAGTATTTT.

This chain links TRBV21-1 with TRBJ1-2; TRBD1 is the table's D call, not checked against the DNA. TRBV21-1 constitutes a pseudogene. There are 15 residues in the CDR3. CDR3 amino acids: CASSKADKEWGGYTF. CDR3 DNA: TGTGCCAGCAGCAAAGCGGACAAGGAATGGGGTGGCTACACCTTC.

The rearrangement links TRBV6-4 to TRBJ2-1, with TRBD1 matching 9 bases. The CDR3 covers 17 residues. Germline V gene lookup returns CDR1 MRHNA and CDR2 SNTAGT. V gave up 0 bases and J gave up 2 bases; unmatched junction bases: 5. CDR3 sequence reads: CASSDSTGGAAYNEQFF. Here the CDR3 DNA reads TGTGCCAGCAGTGACTCTACAGGGGGCGCCGCCTACAATGAGCAGTTCTTC.

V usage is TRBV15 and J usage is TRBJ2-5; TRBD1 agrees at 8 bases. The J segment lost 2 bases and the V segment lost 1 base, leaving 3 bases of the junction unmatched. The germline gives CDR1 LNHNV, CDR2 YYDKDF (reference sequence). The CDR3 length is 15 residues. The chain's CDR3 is CATSRGTGIQETQYF. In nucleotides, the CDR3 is TGTGCCACCAGCAGAGGGACAGGGATACAAGAGACCCAGTACTTC. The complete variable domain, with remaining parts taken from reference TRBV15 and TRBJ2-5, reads DAMVIQNPRYQVTQFGKPVTLSCSQTLNHNVMYWYQQKSSQAPKLLFHYYDKDFNNEADTPDNFQSRRPNTSFCFLDIRSPGLGDTAMYLCATSRGTGIQETQYFGPGTRLLVL.

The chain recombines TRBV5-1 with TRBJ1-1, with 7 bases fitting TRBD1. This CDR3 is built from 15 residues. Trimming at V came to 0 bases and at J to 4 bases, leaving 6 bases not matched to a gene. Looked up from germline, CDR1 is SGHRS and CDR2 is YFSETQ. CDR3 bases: TGCGCCAGCAGCTTGGGACAGGGACCGGTCACTGAAGCTTTCTTT. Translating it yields CASSLGQGPVTEAFF.

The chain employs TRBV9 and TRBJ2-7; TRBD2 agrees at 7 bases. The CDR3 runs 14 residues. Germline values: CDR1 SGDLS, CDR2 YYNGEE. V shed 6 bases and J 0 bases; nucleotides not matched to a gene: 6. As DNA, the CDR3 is TGTGCCAGCAACCCGGGAGGCAGCTCCTACGAGCAGTACTTC. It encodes CASNPGGSSYEQYF.

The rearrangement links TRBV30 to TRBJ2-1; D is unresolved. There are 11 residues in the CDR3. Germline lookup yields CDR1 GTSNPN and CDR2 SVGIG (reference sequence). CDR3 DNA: TGTGCTTTCTTACTTTACAATGAGCAGTTCTTC. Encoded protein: CAFLLYNEQFF. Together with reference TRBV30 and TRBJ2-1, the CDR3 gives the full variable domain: SQTIHQWPATLVQPVGSPLSLECTVEGTSNPNLYWYRQAAGRGLQLLFYSVGIGQISSEVPQNLSASRPQDRQFILSSKKLLLSDSGFYLCAFLLYNEQFFGPGTRLTVL.

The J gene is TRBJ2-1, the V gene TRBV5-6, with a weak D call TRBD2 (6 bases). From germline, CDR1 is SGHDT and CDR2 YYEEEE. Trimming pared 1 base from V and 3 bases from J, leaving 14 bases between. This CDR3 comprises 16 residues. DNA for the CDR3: TGTGCCAGCAGCTTGAGTCCGGGGGTAAGCTACAATGAGCAGTTCTTC. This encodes CASSLSPGVSYNEQFF.

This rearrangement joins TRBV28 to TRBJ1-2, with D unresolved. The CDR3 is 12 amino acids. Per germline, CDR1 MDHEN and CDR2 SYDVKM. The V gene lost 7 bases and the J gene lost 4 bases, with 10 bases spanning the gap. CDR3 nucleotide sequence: TGTGCCAGCAATTCTGGCGGCTATGGCTACACCTTC. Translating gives CASNSGGYGYTF.

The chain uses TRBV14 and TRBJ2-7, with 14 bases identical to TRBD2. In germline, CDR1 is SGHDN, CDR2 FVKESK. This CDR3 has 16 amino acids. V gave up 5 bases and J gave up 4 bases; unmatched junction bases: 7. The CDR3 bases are TGTGCCAGCAGCTCTTTTCGGACTAGCGGGGGGTACGAGCAGTACTTC. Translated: CASSSFRTSGGYEQYF. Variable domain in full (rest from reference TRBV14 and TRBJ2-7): EAGVTQFPSHSVIEKGQTVTLRCDPISGHDNLYWYRRVMGKEIKFLLHFVKESKQDESGMPNNRFLAERTGGTYSTLKVQPAELEDSGVYFCASSSFRTSGGYEQYFGPGTRLTVT.

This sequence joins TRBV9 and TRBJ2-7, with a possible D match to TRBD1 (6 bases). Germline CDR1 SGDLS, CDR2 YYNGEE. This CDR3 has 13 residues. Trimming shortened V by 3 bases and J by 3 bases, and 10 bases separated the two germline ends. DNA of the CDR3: TGTGCCAGCAGCGCCGGGACAAACTACGAGCAGTACTTC. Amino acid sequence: CASSAGTNYEQYF.

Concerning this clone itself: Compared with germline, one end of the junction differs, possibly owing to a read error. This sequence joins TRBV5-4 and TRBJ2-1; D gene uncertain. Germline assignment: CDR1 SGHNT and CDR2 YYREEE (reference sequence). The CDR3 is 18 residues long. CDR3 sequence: CAGRPVIGDSAPYDEQFF. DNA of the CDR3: TGTGCCGGCAGACCCGTCATCGGCGACTCCGCGCCCTACGATGAGCAGTTCTTC. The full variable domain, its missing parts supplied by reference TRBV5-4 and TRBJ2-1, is ETGVTQSPTHLIKTRGQQVTLRCSSQSGHNTVSWYQQALGQGPQFIFQYYREEENGRGNFPPRFSGLQFPNYSSELNVNALELDDSALYLCAGRPVIGDSAPYDEQFFGPGTRLTVL.

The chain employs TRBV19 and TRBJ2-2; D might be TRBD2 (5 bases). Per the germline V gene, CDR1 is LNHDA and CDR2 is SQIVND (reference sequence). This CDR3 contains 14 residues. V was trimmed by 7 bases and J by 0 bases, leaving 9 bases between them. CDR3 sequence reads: CASKDGTNTGELFF. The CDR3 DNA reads TGTGCCAGTAAGGACGGGACGAACACCGGGGAGCTGTTTTTT.

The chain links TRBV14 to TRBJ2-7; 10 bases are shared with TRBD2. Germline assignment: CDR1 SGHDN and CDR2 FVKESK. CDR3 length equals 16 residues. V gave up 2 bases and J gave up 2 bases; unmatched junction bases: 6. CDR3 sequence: CASSQQLAGYPYEQYF. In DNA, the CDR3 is TGTGCCAGCAGCCAACAACTAGCGGGATACCCCTACGAGCAGTACTTC.

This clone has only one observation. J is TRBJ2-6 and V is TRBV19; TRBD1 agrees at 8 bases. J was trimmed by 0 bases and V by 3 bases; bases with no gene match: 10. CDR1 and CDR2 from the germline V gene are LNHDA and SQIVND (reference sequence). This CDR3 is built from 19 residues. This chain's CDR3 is CASSIPPGQVISGANVLTF. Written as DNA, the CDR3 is TGTGCCAGTAGTATCCCGCCGGGACAGGTTATCTCTGGGGCCAACGTCCTGACTTTC.

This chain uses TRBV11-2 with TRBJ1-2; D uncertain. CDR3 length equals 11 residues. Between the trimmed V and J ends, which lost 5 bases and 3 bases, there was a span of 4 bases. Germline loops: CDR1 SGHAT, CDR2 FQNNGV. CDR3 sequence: CASSLYYGYTF. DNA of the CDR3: TGTGCCAGCAGCCTCTACTATGGCTACACCTTC.

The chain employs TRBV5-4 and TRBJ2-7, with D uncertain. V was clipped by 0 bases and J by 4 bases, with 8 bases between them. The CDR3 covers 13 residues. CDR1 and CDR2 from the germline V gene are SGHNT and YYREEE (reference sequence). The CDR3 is CASSLAPFYEQYF. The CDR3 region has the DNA TGTGCCAGCAGCTTGGCCCCCTTTTACGAGCAGTACTTC.

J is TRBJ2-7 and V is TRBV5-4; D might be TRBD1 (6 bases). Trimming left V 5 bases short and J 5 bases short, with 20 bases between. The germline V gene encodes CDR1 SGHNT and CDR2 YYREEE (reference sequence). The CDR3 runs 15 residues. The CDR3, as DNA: TGTGCCAGCAGATACCATGGTCAGGGGTCCGACGAGCAGTACTTC. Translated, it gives CASRYHGQGSDEQYF. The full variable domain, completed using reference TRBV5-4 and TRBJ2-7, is ETGVTQSPTHLIKTRGQQVTLRCSSQSGHNTVSWYQQALGQGPQFIFQYYREEENGRGNFPPRFSGLQFPNYSSELNVNALELDDSALYLCASRYHGQGSDEQYFGPGTRLTVT.

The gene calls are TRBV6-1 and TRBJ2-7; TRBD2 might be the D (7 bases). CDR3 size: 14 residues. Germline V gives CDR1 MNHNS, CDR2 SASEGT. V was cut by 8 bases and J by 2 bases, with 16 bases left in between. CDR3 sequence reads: CASAGGGAPYEQYF. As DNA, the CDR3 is TGTGCCAGCGCCGGTGGGGGGGCCCCCTACGAGCAGTACTTC.

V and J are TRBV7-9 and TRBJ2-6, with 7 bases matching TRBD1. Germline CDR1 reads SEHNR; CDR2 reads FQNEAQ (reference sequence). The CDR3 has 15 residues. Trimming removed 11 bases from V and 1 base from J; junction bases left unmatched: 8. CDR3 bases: TGTGCCGGGGGCAGGGGGAGTTCTGGGGCCAACGTCCTGACTTTC. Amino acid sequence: CAGGRGSSGANVLTF.

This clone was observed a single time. DNA for the CDR3: TGTGCCAGCAGCTTAGACGACAGGGTGGACAATGAGCAGTTCTTC. Amino acids: CASSLDDRVDNEQFF. The V and J genes are TRBV7-2 and TRBJ2-1; 7 bases map to TRBD1. The CDR3 has 15 residues. V lost 1 base to trimming and J lost 5 bases; unmatched junction nucleotides: 5. Germline loops: CDR1 SGHTA, CDR2 FQGNSA.

In DNA, the CDR3 is TGCGCCAGCAGCTTAGGGGCCGAGCAGTACTTC. Translation gives CASSLGAEQYF. The chain carries TRBV5-1 and TRBJ2-7, with D perhaps TRBD1 (5 bases). Between the trimmed V and J ends, which lost 2 bases and 6 bases, there was a span of 6 bases. The germline V gene encodes CDR1 SGHRS and CDR2 YFSETQ. This CDR3 has 11 amino acids.